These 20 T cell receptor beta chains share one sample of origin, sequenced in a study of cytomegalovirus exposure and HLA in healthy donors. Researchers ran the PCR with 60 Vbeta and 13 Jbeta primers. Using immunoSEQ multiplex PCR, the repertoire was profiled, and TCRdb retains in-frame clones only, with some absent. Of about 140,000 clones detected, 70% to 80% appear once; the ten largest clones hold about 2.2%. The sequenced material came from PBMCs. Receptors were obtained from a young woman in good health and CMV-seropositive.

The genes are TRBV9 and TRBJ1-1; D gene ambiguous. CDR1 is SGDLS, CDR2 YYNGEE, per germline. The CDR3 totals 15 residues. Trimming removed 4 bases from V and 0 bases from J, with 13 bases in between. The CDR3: CASSPHRLMNTEAFF. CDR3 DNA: TGTGCCAGCAGCCCCCACAGATTAATGAACACTGAAGCTTTCTTT.

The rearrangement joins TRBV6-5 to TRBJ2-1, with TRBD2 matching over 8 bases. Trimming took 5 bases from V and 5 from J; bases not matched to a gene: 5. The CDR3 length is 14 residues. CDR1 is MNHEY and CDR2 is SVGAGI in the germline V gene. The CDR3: CASSRAGAHNEQFF. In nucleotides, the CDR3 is TGTGCCAGCAGTCGAGCGGGGGCTCACAATGAGCAGTTCTTC.

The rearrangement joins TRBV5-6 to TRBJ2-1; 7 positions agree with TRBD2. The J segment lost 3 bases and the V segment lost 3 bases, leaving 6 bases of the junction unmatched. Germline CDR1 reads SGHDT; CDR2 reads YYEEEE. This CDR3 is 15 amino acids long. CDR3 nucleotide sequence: TGTGCCAGCAGCTCGGACGGCGGGGGCTACAATGAGCAGTTCTTC. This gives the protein CASSSDGGGYNEQFF.

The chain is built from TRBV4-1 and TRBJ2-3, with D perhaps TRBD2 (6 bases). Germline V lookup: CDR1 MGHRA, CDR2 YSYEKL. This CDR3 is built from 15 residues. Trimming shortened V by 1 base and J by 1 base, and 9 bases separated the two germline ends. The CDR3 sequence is CASSQATGGTDTQYF. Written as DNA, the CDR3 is TGCGCCAGCAGCCAAGCCACGGGGGGCACAGATACGCAGTATTTT.

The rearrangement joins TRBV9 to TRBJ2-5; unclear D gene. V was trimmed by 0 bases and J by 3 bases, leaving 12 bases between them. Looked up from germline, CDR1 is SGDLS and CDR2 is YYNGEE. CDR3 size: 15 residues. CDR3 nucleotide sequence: TGTGCCAGCAGCGTAGCGGGTCGGTTCGAAGAGACCCAGTACTTC. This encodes CASSVAGRFEETQYF.

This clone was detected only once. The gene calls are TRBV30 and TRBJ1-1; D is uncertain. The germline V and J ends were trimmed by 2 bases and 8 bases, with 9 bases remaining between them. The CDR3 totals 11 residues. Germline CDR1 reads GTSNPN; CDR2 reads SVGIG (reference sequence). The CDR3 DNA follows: TGTGCCTGGAGTTCCGACATGGAAGCTTTCTTT. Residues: CAWSSDMEAFF. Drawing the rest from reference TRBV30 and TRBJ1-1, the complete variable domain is SQTIHQWPATLVQPVGSPLSLECTVEGTSNPNLYWYRQAAGRGLQLLFYSVGIGQISSEVPQNLSASRPQDRQFILSSKKLLLSDSGFYLCAWSSDMEAFFGQGTRLTVV.

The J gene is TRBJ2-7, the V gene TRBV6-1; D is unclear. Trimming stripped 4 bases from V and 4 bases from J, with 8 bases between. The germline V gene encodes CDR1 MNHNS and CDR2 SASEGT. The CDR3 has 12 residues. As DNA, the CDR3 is TGTGCCAGCAGTGGCTACGGTTACGAGCAGTACTTC. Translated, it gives CASSGYGYEQYF.

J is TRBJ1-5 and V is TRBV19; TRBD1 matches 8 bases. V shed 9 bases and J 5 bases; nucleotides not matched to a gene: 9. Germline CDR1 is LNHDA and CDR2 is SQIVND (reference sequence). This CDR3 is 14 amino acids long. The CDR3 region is CASSRGQGYQPQHF. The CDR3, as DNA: TGTGCCAGCTCCAGAGGACAGGGCTATCAGCCCCAGCATTTT.

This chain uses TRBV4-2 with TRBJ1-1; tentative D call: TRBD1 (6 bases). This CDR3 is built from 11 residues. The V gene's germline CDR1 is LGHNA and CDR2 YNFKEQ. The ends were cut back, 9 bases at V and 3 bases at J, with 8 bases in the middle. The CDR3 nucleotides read TGTGCCAGTGAGGGGGACACTGAAGCTTTCTTT. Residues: CASEGDTEAFF.

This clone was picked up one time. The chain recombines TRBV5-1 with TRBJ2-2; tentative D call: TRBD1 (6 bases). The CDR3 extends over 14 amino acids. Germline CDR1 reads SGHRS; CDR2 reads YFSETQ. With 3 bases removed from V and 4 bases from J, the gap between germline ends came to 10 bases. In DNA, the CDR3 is TGCGCCAGCAGCTGGGGGACAACCACCGGGGAGCTGTTTTTT. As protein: CASSWGTTTGELFF.

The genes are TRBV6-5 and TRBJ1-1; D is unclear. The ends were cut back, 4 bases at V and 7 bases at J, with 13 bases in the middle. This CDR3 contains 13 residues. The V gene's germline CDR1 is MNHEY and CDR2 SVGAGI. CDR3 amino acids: CASSFNGLGEAFF. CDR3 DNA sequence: TGTGCCAGCAGTTTCAACGGGTTGGGTGAAGCTTTCTTT.

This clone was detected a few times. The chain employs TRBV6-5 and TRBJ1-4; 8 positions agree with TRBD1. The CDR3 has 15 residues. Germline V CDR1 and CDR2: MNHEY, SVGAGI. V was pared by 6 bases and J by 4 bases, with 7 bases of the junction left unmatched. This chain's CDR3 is CASSSDRDINEKLFF. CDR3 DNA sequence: TGTGCCAGCAGCTCGGACAGGGACATTAATGAAAAACTGTTTTTT.

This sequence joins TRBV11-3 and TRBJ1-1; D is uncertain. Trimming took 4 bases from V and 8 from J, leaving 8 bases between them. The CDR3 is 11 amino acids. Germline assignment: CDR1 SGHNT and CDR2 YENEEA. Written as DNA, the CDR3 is TGTGCCAGCAGCTCGCGAGGCGAAGCTTTCTTT. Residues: CASSSRGEAFF.

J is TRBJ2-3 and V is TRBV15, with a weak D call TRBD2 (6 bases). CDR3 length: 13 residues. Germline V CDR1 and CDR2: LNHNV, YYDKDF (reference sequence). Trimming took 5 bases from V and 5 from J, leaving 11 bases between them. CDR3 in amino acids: CATSPGGEDTQYF. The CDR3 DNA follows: TGTGCCACCAGCCCCGGCGGGGAAGATACGCAGTATTTT.

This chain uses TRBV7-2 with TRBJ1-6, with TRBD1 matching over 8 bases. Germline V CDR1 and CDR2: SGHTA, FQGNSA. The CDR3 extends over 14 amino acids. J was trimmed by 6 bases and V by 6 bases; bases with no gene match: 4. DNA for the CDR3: TGTGCCAGCAGGTGGGACAGGCGTAATTCACCCCTCCACTTT. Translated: CASRWDRRNSPLHF.

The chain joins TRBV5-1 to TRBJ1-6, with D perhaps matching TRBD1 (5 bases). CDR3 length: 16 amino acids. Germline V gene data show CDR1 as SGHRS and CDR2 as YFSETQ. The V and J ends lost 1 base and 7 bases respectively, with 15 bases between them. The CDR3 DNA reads TGCGCCAGCAGCTTGAAAGGGGCTGAGTGGAATTCACCCCTCCACTTT. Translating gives CASSLKGAEWNSPLHF.

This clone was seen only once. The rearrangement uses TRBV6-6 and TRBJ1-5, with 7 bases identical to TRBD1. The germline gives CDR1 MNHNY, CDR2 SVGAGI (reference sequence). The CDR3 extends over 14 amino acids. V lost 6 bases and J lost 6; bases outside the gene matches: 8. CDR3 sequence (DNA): TGTGCCAGCAGCTGGGACAGAGTTGGTCAGCCCCAGCATTTT. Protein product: CASSWDRVGQPQHF.

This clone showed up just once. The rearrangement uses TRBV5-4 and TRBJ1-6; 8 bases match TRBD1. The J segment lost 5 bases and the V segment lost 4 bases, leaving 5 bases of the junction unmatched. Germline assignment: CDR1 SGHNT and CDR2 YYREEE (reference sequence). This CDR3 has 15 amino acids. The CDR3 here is CASSRRDRNNSPLHF. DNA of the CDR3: TGTGCCAGCAGCCGCCGGGACAGGAATAATTCACCCCTCCACTTT.

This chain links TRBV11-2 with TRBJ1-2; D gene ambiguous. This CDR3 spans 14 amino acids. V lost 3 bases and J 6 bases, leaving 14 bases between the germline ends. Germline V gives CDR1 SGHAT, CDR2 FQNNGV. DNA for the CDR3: TGTGCCAGCAGCTTGCGGGCTTTTGGGGATGGCTACACCTTC. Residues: CASSLRAFGDGYTF.

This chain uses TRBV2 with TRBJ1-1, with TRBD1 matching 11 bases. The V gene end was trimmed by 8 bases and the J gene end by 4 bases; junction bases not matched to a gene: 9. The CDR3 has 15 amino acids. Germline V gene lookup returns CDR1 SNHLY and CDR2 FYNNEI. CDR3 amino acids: CASRDRGFKGTEAFF. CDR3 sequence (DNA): TGTGCCAGCCGGGACAGGGGGTTTAAGGGCACTGAAGCTTTCTTT.